This is a list of T cell receptor beta chains from one sample in a study of T cell changes during pregnancy in multiple sclerosis. Repertoires were generated with immunoSEQ multiplex PCR, while TCRdb's copy carries only in-frame clones and drops some. The sample consists of fewer than 40,000 clones, approximately 90% of them appearing once. Sequenced material: CD4+ T cells from peripheral blood mononuclear cells, taken in the first trimester of pregnancy. Receptors were obtained from a female donor in good health, enrolled as a control in a pregnancy study. The CDR3 runs from the conserved cysteine through the conserved F or W. A D gene is named only where the DNA matches it firmly. Size values are once, few and many counts, or a class for expanded clones, and some rows have none.

abundance,v_gene,d_gene,len,j_gene,CDR3aa,CDR3nt
-,TRBV7-2,-,16,TRBJ2-5,CASSLTGWRGQETQYF,TGTGCCAGCAGCTTAACGGGGTGGAGGGGCCAAGAGACCCAGTACTTC
-,TRBV20-1,-,11,TRBJ2-7,CSASRGNEQYF,TGCAGTGCTAGTCGAGGTAACGAGCAGTACTTC
once,TRBV4-1,TRBD1,17,TRBJ2-1,CASSHPPGTGGYNEQFF,TGCGCCAGCAGCCATCCCCCCGGGACAGGGGGCTACAATGAGCAGTTCTTC
-,TRBV4-2,-,14,TRBJ2-3,CASSRSGSTDTQYF,TGTGCCAGCAGCCGATCAGGGAGCACAGATACGCAGTATTTT
-,TRBV18,-,18,TRBJ2-6,CASSPVAVIGSGANVLTF,TGTGCCAGCTCACCGGTAGCAGTAATAGGCTCTGGGGCCAACGTCCTGACTTTC
-,TRBV15,-,15,TRBJ1-3,CATSRDPGSGNTIYF,TGTGCCACCAGCAGAGATCCGGGGTCTGGAAACACCATATATTTT
-,TRBV7-9,-,13,TRBJ2-7,CASSLLSPGEQYF,TGTGCCAGCAGCTTACTCTCCCCGGGGGAGCAGTACTTC
-,TRBV7-8,-,14,TRBJ2-7,CASSENRVAYEQYF,TGTGCCAGCAGCGAAAACAGGGTGGCCTACGAGCAGTACTTC
-,TRBV10-3,TRBD2,17,TRBJ2-5,CAISEWEGMSQKETQYF,TGTGCCATCAGTGAATGGGAGGGGATGAGCCAGAAAGAGACCCAGTACTTC
-,TRBV4-2,-,17,TRBJ1-3,CASSQGGVLLSGNTIYF,TGTGCCAGCAGCCAAGGGGGAGTCCTGCTCTCTGGAAACACCATATATTTT
-,TRBV10-3,TRBD1,14,TRBJ2-5,CAISPGQGKETQYF,TGTGCCATCAGTCCGGGACAGGGGAAAGAGACCCAGTACTTC
-,TRBV7-8,TRBD1,19,TRBJ1-2,CASSQRRGTGKIGLYGYTF,TGTGCCAGCAGCCAGCGGCGCGGGACAGGGAAAATCGGGCTCTATGGCTACACCTTC
-,TRBV5-1,TRBD1,14,TRBJ2-5,CASSPGQSVETQYF,TGCGCCAGCAGCCCGGGACAGAGTGTGGAGACCCAGTACTTC
once,TRBV28,TRBD1,15,TRBJ2-7,CASSFLSTGAYEQYF,TGTGCCAGCAGTTTCCTTTCGACAGGGGCCTACGAGCAGTACTTC
-,TRBV9,-,19,TRBJ2-3,CASSVAEGGGPRSTDTQYF,TGTGCCAGCAGCGTAGCTGAGGGCGGGGGCCCTAGGAGCACAGATACGCAGTATTTT
-,TRBV20-1,-,11,TRBJ2-7,CSAAPGVEQYF,TGCAGTGCTGCTCCAGGGGTCGAGCAGTACTTC
-,TRBV5-6,TRBD1,15,TRBJ2-5,CASSYLDRAQETQYF,TGTGCCAGCAGCTACCTCGACAGGGCTCAAGAGACCCAGTACTTC
-,TRBV20-1,-,11,TRBJ1-2,CSGQGNYGYTF,TGCAGTGGTCAGGGAAACTATGGCTACACCTTC
-,TRBV7-9,TRBD1,14,TRBJ1-1,CASSLRDRGFKAFF,TGTGCCAGCAGCTTACGGGACAGGGGGTTTAAGGCTTTCTTT
-,TRBV4-2,-,16,TRBJ1-4,CASSQAQGGTNEKLFF,TGTGCCAGCAGCCAAGCCCAGGGAGGAACTAATGAAAAACTGTTTTTT
-,TRBV27,-,15,TRBJ1-3,CASSAGGALGNTIYF,TGTGCCAGCAGTGCCGGGGGTGCCCTGGGGAACACCATATATTTT
-,TRBV28,TRBD1,16,TRBJ1-3,CASSPTGGRVRNTIYF,TGTGCCAGCAGCCCGACAGGGGGGAGGGTGAGAAACACCATATATTTT
-,TRBV5-6,-,15,TRBJ2-4,CASSFQGLAKNIQYF,TGTGCCAGCAGCTTCCAGGGTTTAGCCAAAAACATTCAGTACTTC
-,TRBV5-4,-,14,TRBJ2-1,CASSWDGGNNEQFF,TGTGCCAGCAGCTGGGACGGGGGAAACAATGAGCAGTTCTTC
-,TRBV30,-,13,TRBJ1-1,CASRGLLNTEAFF,TGTGCCTCCAGGGGCCTTTTGAACACTGAAGCTTTCTTT
-,TRBV18,-,13,TRBJ1-1,CASSPKPNTEAFF,TGTGCCAGCTCACCAAAGCCAAACACTGAAGCTTTCTTT
-,TRBV9,TRBD1,14,TRBJ1-2,CASSPLGQDRGYTF,TGTGCCAGCAGCCCCCTAGGACAGGATCGTGGCTACACCTTC
once,TRBV4-1,-,14,TRBJ1-3,CASSSTGSGNTIYF,TGCGCCAGCAGCTCCACGGGCTCTGGAAACACCATATATTTT
-,TRBV9,TRBD2,15,TRBJ2-7,CASAKSGGASYEQYF,TGTGCCAGCGCTAAATCGGGGGGGGCCTCCTACGAGCAGTACTTC
-,TRBV5-1,TRBD2,14,TRBJ2-2,CASSGGLEGGELFF,TGCGCCAGCAGCGGGGGACTAGAGGGCGGGGAGCTGTTTTTT
-,TRBV6-6,-,11,TRBJ1-1,CASSLDSEAFF,TGTGCCAGCAGTTTGGACAGTGAAGCTTTCTTT
-,TRBV6-6,TRBD1,15,TRBJ1-5,CASLIDRVSNQPQHF,TGTGCCAGTCTCATAGACAGGGTTAGCAATCAGCCCCAGCATTTT
-,TRBV4-2,TRBD2,16,TRBJ2-3,CASSQDWRGAADTQYF,TGTGCCAGCAGCCAAGACTGGCGGGGGGCCGCAGATACGCAGTATTTT
-,TRBV29-1,-,13,TRBJ2-7,CSVEGQGGPEQYF,TGCAGCGTTGAGGGGCAGGGAGGTCCAGAGCAGTACTTC
-,TRBV10-3,TRBD1,16,TRBJ1-2,CAISGGTANELGGYTF,TGTGCCATCAGTGGGGGGACAGCAAATGAGCTTGGCGGCTACACCTTC
-,TRBV7-2,-,16,TRBJ1-2,CASSLDPGPTSKGYTF,TGTGCCAGCAGCTTAGATCCTGGGCCGACAAGTAAGGGCTACACCTTC
-,TRBV5-6,-,14,TRBJ1-3,CASSLRGSGNTIYF,TGTGCCAGCAGCTTACGAGGGTCTGGAAACACCATATATTTT
few,TRBV6-1,-,13,TRBJ1-1,CASGGTRNTEAFF,TGTGCCAGCGGGGGGACGCGGAACACTGAAGCTTTCTTT
-,TRBV11-2,-,14,TRBJ1-2,CASSLVQGNYGYTF,TGTGCCAGCAGCTTAGTACAGGGAAACTATGGCTACACCTTC
-,TRBV27,-,15,TRBJ1-3,CASSPSAGTGNTIYF,TGTGCCAGCAGTCCCTCCGCAGGCACTGGAAACACCATATATTTT
-,TRBV18,-,16,TRBJ1-1,CASSPPNAGRGAEAFF,TGTGCCAGCTCACCACCGAATGCGGGCAGGGGAGCTGAAGCTTTCTTT
-,TRBV7-2,-,13,TRBJ1-4,CASSTATGEKLFF,TGTGCCAGCAGTACCGCTACCGGGGAAAAACTGTTTTTT
-,TRBV6-1,-,11,TRBJ1-1,CASSVRSEAFF,TGTGCCAGCAGTGTGCGGTCTGAAGCTTTCTTT
-,TRBV11-2,TRBD2,17,TRBJ2-1,CASSFRLAGGPGNEQFF,TGTGCCAGCAGCTTCCGACTAGCGGGGGGGCCTGGCAATGAGCAGTTCTTC
-,TRBV21-1,-,13,TRBJ1-2,CASSNPTGDGYTF,TGTGCCAGCAGCAACCCGACAGGGGATGGCTACACCTTC
-,TRBV7-9,-,14,TRBJ2-2,CASSFRGSIGELFF,TGTGCCAGCAGCTTCAGGGGCAGTATCGGGGAGCTGTTTTTT
once,TRBV15,-,18,TRBJ1-6,CATSRDGVRDRPRSPLHF,TGTGCCACCAGCAGAGACGGGGTCCGAGACAGGCCTCGTTCACCCCTCCACTTT
few,TRBV6-5,-,13,TRBJ2-7,CASSPTPRDSQYF,TGTGCCAGCAGTCCTACACCCAGGGACTCGCAGTACTTC
-,TRBV7-9,TRBD1,15,TRBJ1-4,CASSLATGQSEKLFF,TGTGCCAGCAGCTTAGCCACGGGACAGAGTGAAAAACTGTTTTTT